Each of the 32 T cell receptor beta chains below was sequenced from the same sample in a study of blood T cell repertoires in COVID-19. Only in-frame clones appear in the TCRdb table, and some are missing; sequencing was by immunoSEQ multiplex PCR. The sample lists approximately 150,000 clones, 70% to 90% seen once, with about 2.5% in the top ten. Sample: peripheral blood. These receptor sequences come from a woman older than 75 with COVID-19, enrolled during active disease.

The V and J genes are TRBV7-2 and TRBJ2-5; 9 positions match TRBD1. The junction had 5 bases not matched to a gene; V was cut back by 5 bases and J by 4 bases. The CDR3 is 14 amino acids. The germline V gene has CDR1 SGHTA and CDR2 FQGNSA. CDR3 nucleotide sequence: TGTGCCAGCAGCCCACGGGGACAGGGAGAGACCCAGTACTTC. Encoded protein: CASSPRGQGETQYF.

V and J are TRBV3-1 (or the pseudogene TRBV3-2) and TRBJ1-4; D unclear. The CDR3 spans 15 residues. CDR1 and CDR2 (germline): LGHDT, YNNKEL (reference sequence). V lost 0 bases to trimming and J lost 8 bases, with 13 bases between them. The CDR3 region has the DNA TGTGCCAGCAGCCAAGATCCGGGGATAGGAGAAAAACTGTTTTTT. It codes for CASSQDPGIGEKLFF.

The chain recombines TRBV18 with TRBJ2-2; D is ambiguous. Germline assignment: CDR1 KGHSH and CDR2 LQKENI. This CDR3 comprises 13 residues. V lost 8 bases to trimming and J lost 5 bases, with 12 bases between them. The CDR3 DNA sequence: TGTGCCAGCCCTCAAACCCGGACCGGGGAGCTGTTTTTT. The encoded protein is CASPQTRTGELFF.

V is TRBV11-2 and J is TRBJ2-7, with TRBD2 identical over 8 bases. Germline CDR1 reads SGHAT; CDR2 reads FQNNGV. This CDR3 spans 15 amino acids. With V trimmed by 0 bases and J by 1 base, 2 bases remained unmatched. In nucleotides, the CDR3 is TGTGCCAGCAGCTTAGAAGCGGGAGTGTCCTACGAGCAGTACTTC. Translating gives CASSLEAGVSYEQYF.

The rearrangement joins TRBV6-5 to TRBJ2-7; 9 nucleotides agree with TRBD1. This CDR3 has 13 amino acids. J lost 4 bases, V lost 8 bases, and 6 bases had no gene match. CDR1 and CDR2 from the germline V gene are MNHEY and SVGAGI. The CDR3 nucleotides read TGTGCCAGCTCGCACAGGGGGCCGTACGAGCAGTACTTC. The encoded protein is CASSHRGPYEQYF.

V is TRBV5-4 and J is TRBJ1-1; the D gene is possibly TRBD1 (5 bases). This CDR3 has 17 residues. Trimming took 4 bases from V and 4 from J, leaving 23 bases between them. Germline lookup yields CDR1 SGHNT and CDR2 YYREEE (reference sequence). CDR3 residues: CASSQGLRGAGGTEAFF. CDR3 DNA: TGTGCCAGCAGCCAGGGTCTTCGCGGAGCAGGCGGCACTGAAGCTTTCTTT.

V is TRBV19 and J is TRBJ1-5; TRBD1 aligns across 8 bases. The CDR3 covers 14 residues. CDR1 is LNHDA, CDR2 SQIVND, per germline (reference sequence). With V trimmed by 4 bases and J by 7 bases, 6 bases remained unmatched. The DNA for the CDR3 is TGTGCCAGTAGTACGGGACAGGCAATACAGCCCCAGCATTTT. Encoded protein: CASSTGQAIQPQHF.

The CDR3 coding sequence is TGTGCCAGCAGCCAAGGAGCAGGGGTAATCACGCAGTATTTT. Its protein is CASSQGAGVITQYF. This chain joins TRBV3-1 (or the pseudogene TRBV3-2) and TRBJ2-3; TRBD1 is a possible D gene (6 bases). V lost 1 base and J lost 9, with 14 bases in between. The germline CDR1 and CDR2 sequences are LGHDT and YNNKEL (reference sequence). The CDR3 runs to 14 residues.

There are a few counts of this clone. The V call is TRBV28, the J call TRBJ1-1; perhaps TRBD1 as D (6 bases). The CDR3 is made up of 14 amino acids. Trimming stripped 2 bases from V and 1 base from J, with 8 bases between. The V gene's germline CDR1 is MDHEN and CDR2 SYDVKM. The DNA of the CDR3 is TGTGCCAGCAGTTTAGAGGGGGAGAACACTGAAGCTTTCTTT. Its translation: CASSLEGENTEAFF.

This chain connects TRBV18 to TRBJ1-2; D is unclear. The germline V gene encodes CDR1 KGHSH and CDR2 LQKENI. There are 14 residues in the CDR3. Trimming took 10 bases from V and 7 from J, leaving 22 bases between them. The CDR3 nucleotides are TGTGCCACCAACCTCCGGCAGGACCGGGGTGGCTACACCTTC. Translated, it gives CATNLRQDRGGYTF.

This rearrangement joins TRBV5-1 to TRBJ1-2; 9 positions agree with TRBD1. Germline lookup yields CDR1 SGHRS and CDR2 YFSETQ. The trim removed 3 bases at V and 8 bases at J, leaving 8 bases unmatched. This CDR3 has 14 residues. The CDR3 DNA follows: TGCGCCAGCAGCTCGTTGGGACAGGGAAACGGCTACACCTTC. The encoded protein is CASSSLGQGNGYTF.

V usage is TRBV2 and J usage is TRBJ1-1; the D gene is possibly TRBD1 (6 bases). Trimming took off 2 bases at V and 9 bases at J, with 10 bases between the two ends. The CDR3 is 12 amino acids. Germline CDR1 and CDR2: SNHLY and FYNNEI. In DNA, the CDR3 is TGTGCCAGCAGTGAAACCGGACAGCAAGCTTTCTTT. Amino acid sequence: CASSETGQQAFF.

The chain couples TRBV6-5 to TRBJ1-5, with D maybe TRBD1 (6 bases). This CDR3 has 13 residues. Germline V gene lookup returns CDR1 MNHEY and CDR2 SVGAGI. Trimming shortened V by 6 bases and J by 3 bases, and 9 bases separated the two germline ends. The CDR3 reads CASRAGVNQPQHF. The CDR3 DNA sequence: TGTGCCAGCAGGGCAGGGGTCAATCAGCCCCAGCATTTT.

About this clone: In the same sample, other DNA sequences code for this CDR3. The V and J genes are TRBV27 and TRBJ1-1; D gene unclear. The V gene lost 2 bases and the J gene lost 0 bases, with 4 bases spanning the gap. Germline CDR1 and CDR2: MNHEY and SMNVEV (reference sequence). The CDR3 is 13 amino acids. The CDR3 sequence is CASSLQVNTEAFF. The CDR3 nucleotides read TGTGCCAGCAGTTTACAGGTGAACACTGAAGCTTTCTTT.

V usage is TRBV9 and J usage is TRBJ2-7, with a possible D match to TRBD1 (5 bases). The CDR3 sequence is 15 residues long. Between the trimmed V and J ends, which lost 0 bases and 2 bases, there was a span of 12 bases. Germline CDR1 is SGDLS and CDR2 is YYNGEE. The CDR3 is CASSVGSRATYEQYF. Written as DNA, the CDR3 is TGTGCCAGCAGCGTAGGAAGCAGGGCCACCTACGAGCAGTACTTC.

The J gene is TRBJ1-5, the V gene TRBV27, with TRBD1 matching 11 bases. The CDR3 length is 16 residues. Trimming at V came to 5 bases and at J to 2 bases, leaving 5 bases not matched to a gene. The germline gives CDR1 MNHEY, CDR2 SMNVEV (reference sequence). The CDR3: CASSPGTGGGNQPQHF. CDR3 nucleotides: TGTGCCAGCAGTCCAGGGACAGGGGGAGGCAATCAGCCCCAGCATTTT.

The V and J genes are TRBV7-2 and TRBJ2-5; TRBD2 matches 12 bases. V lost 1 base and J lost 3; bases outside the gene matches: 9. CDR3 length: 18 amino acids. Germline CDR1 is SGHTA and CDR2 is FQGNSA. The CDR3 DNA is TGTGCCAGCAGCTTAGACAAGTTTGGACTAGCGGGAAAAGAGACCCAGTACTTC. This sequence encodes CASSLDKFGLAGKETQYF. The whole variable domain, remainder taken from reference TRBV7-2 and TRBJ2-5, is GAGVSQSPSNKVTEKGKDVELRCDPISGHTALYWYRQSLGQGLEFLIYFQGNSAPDKSGLPSDRFSAERTGGSVSTLTIQRTQQEDSAVYLCASSLDKFGLAGKETQYFGPGTRLLVL.

This sequence joins TRBV4-3 and TRBJ2-7; no definite D call. From germline, CDR1 is LGHNA and CDR2 YSLEER. Trimming removed 1 base at V and 5 bases at J, with 12 bases between. The CDR3 runs to 14 residues. CDR3 coding DNA: TGCGCCAGCAGCCAAGGGGCCGGCGATAACGAGCAGTACTTC. Amino acids: CASSQGAGDNEQYF.

The sample holds a few counts of this clone. The chain is built from TRBV28 and TRBJ2-7; 10 bases agree with TRBD1. V lost 2 bases, J lost 4 bases, and 8 bases stayed unmatched. From germline, CDR1 is MDHEN and CDR2 SYDVKM. The CDR3 consists of 16 residues. In nucleotides, the CDR3 is TGTGCCAGCAGTTTACCCGGACAGGGGGAAGAATACGAGCAGTACTTC. Translated: CASSLPGQGEEYEQYF.

The chain is built from TRBV15 and TRBJ2-7, with 14 positions matching TRBD2. The CDR3 loop spans 14 amino acids. Germline CDR1 LNHNV, CDR2 YYDKDF (reference sequence). V shed 4 bases and J 6 bases; nucleotides not matched to a gene: 2. CDR3 sequence reads: CATSNGLAGGEQYF. The DNA for the CDR3 is TGTGCCACCAGCAACGGACTAGCGGGAGGCGAGCAGTACTTC.

The rearrangement links TRBV18 to TRBJ1-2; no clear D. V gave up 6 bases and J gave up 3 bases, with 17 bases separating them. Looked up from germline, CDR1 is KGHSH and CDR2 is LQKENI. The CDR3 covers 15 residues. The CDR3 nucleotides are TGTGCCAGCTCTAAAACCGCTATGAGTGACTATGGCTACACCTTC. Residues: CASSKTAMSDYGYTF.

This sequence joins TRBV7-3 and TRBJ1-1, with D possibly being TRBD1 (5 bases). The germline gives CDR1 SGHTA, CDR2 FQGTGA. CDR3 length: 13 residues. V was trimmed by 5 bases and J by 0 bases, leaving 7 bases between them. The CDR3 here is CASSRTMNTEAFF. CDR3 bases: TGTGCCAGCAGCCGGACAATGAACACTGAAGCTTTCTTT.

J is TRBJ2-5 and V is TRBV7-9, with 11 bases lining up with TRBD1. Germline-derived CDR1 and CDR2 are SEHNR and FQNEAQ (reference sequence). The V and J ends lost 0 bases and 5 bases, in that order; junction bases with no gene match: 8. There are 17 residues in the CDR3. The CDR3 region is CASSLATDRGRGETQYF. The CDR3 region has the DNA TGTGCCAGCAGCTTAGCCACGGACAGGGGGCGAGGGGAGACCCAGTACTTC.

This chain uses TRBV11-2 with TRBJ1-3; tentative D call: TRBD1 (5 bases). This CDR3 has 17 residues. V shed 2 bases and J shed 0 bases, with 14 bases lying between them. The V gene's germline CDR1 is SGHAT and CDR2 FQNNGV. The CDR3 DNA reads as TGTGCCAGCAGCTTATTGTTCGGGGGGAGCTCTGGAAACACCATATATTTT. Translation: CASSLLFGGSSGNTIYF.

The CDR3 is CASSLSGQHLYGYTF. The DNA of the CDR3 is TGTGCCAGCAGTTTATCGGGACAGCACCTCTATGGCTACACCTTC. The V gene is TRBV28, the J gene TRBJ1-2; TRBD1 matches 7 bases. Germline V gene lookup returns CDR1 MDHEN and CDR2 SYDVKM. There are 15 residues in the CDR3. The V and J ends lost 1 base and 4 bases, in that order; junction bases with no gene match: 6.

The chain employs TRBV6-1 and TRBJ1-5; no definite D call. The V gene lost 1 base and the J gene lost 0 bases, with 10 bases spanning the gap. The CDR3 totals 16 residues. The germline V gene has CDR1 MNHNS and CDR2 SASEGT. The CDR3 coding sequence is TGTGCCAGCAGTGAAGGGGCAGGATATAGCAATCAGCCCCAGCATTTT. The encoded protein is CASSEGAGYSNQPQHF.

This chain uses TRBV2 with TRBJ1-1, with a tentative D call TRBD1 (5 bases). Trimming pared 8 bases from V and 2 bases from J, leaving 21 bases between. This CDR3 is 16 amino acids long. Germline-derived CDR1 and CDR2 are SNHLY and FYNNEI. Here the CDR3 DNA reads TGTGCCAGCGAGTCGTCCCGGGACTCTTTAAACACTGAAGCTTTCTTT. This encodes CASESSRDSLNTEAFF.

V usage is TRBV3-1 (or the pseudogene TRBV3-2) and J usage is TRBJ1-5; 8 nucleotides line up with TRBD1. Germline-derived CDR1 and CDR2 are LGHDT and YNNKEL (reference sequence). The ends lost 6 bases at V and 4 bases at J; junction bases unmatched: 11. There are 16 residues in the CDR3. CDR3 in amino acids: CASRPRDRFVNQPQHF. The CDR3 DNA sequence: TGTGCCAGCAGACCAAGGGACAGGTTTGTGAATCAGCCCCAGCATTTT.

This sequence joins TRBV5-8 and TRBJ2-1, with 7 positions matching TRBD1. The CDR3 runs to 15 residues. The J segment lost 2 bases and the V segment lost 4 bases, leaving 6 bases of the junction unmatched. In germline, CDR1 is SGHTS, CDR2 YDEGEE. The CDR3 DNA is TGTGCCAGCAGCAGAGGACAGGCTACCTACAATGAGCAGTTCTTC. It codes for CASSRGQATYNEQFF.

The V call is TRBV3-1 (or the pseudogene TRBV3-2), the J call TRBJ1-4; maybe TRBD1 (5 bases). The CDR3 runs to 15 residues. Deletions cut 0 bases from V and 5 bases from J, with 10 bases between. The V gene's germline CDR1 is LGHDT and CDR2 YNNKEL (reference sequence). Here the CDR3 reads CASSQDGAINEKLFF. CDR3 DNA sequence: TGTGCCAGCAGCCAAGATGGGGCCATCAATGAAAAACTGTTTTTT.

In DNA form, the CDR3 reads TGTGCCAGCAGCCCGACAGGGGTTTCCCACGAGCAGTACTTC. Translated: CASSPTGVSHEQYF. The chain has TRBV3-1 (or the pseudogene TRBV3-2) and TRBJ2-7, with 8 bases identical to TRBD1. CDR1 and CDR2 from the germline V gene are LGHDT and YNNKEL (reference sequence). V gave up 4 bases and J gave up 5 bases; unmatched junction bases: 7. This CDR3 has 14 residues.

The chain employs TRBV4-3 and TRBJ2-7; the match to TRBD2 covers 9 bases. Trimming at V came to 1 base and at J to 7 bases, leaving 8 bases not matched to a gene. The length of the CDR3 is 15 residues. Germline V gene lookup returns CDR1 LGHNA and CDR2 YSLEER. The CDR3 bases are TGCGCCAGCAGCCAAGCTGTGACTAGCGGTGGGGAGCAGTACTTC. The encoded protein is CASSQAVTSGGEQYF.